This T cell receptor (beta chain) came from a study of post-analysis software for immune sequencing data. Study-wide findings and caveats: The study found TRBV5-6, TRBV5-1 and TRBV20-1 among 5 or 6 TRBV segments more frequent in patients than controls. Diversity measured as normalized Chao1 was significantly lower in multiple sclerosis patients than in controls.

The table lists this clonotype with a count of one. Antigen: not known. Every TCR beta cDNA library bore unique molecular identifiers. There were about 1 to 10 million T cells, and 400,000 to 650,000 cDNA molecules came from them. TCRdb fed the PCR reads into MiXCR, producing one record per CDR3 protein. The sample holds under 200,000 distinct CDR3 sequences; roughly 35% are singletons and the top ten take 28%. The CDR3 consists of 14 residues. With 5 bases clipped from V and 1 base from J, the junction kept 4 bases outside the gene matches. Per germline, CDR1 SEHNR and CDR2 FQNEAQ (reference sequence).

J is TRBJ2-5 and V is TRBV7-9; 7 bases agree with TRBD2. The sample in question was blood, obtained after autologous hematopoietic stem cell transplantation. This clonotype was sampled from a girl between 5 and 17 years old with multiple sclerosis. The CDR3 DNA follows: TGTGCCAGCAGCCCAGCTAGCGGCCAAGAGACCCAGTACTTC. Protein product: CASSPASGQETQYF.